This T cell receptor beta chain is from a study of CD8 T cells in Susac syndrome. Study outcomes and limitations: An acknowledgment was made by the study that its TCR sequencing and HLA analysis involved relatively few individuals.

Random hexamers were used to reverse transcribe about 0.5 to 1 ug of RNA. TCRdb recomputed calls from the immunoSEQ multiplex PCR reads with MiXCR, one row per CDR3 protein. The sample consists of some 120,000 distinct CDR3 sequences, 85% to 95% of them appearing once. Germline V CDR1 and CDR2: SGHVS, FQNEAQ. V dropped 6 bases and J dropped 2 bases, with 13 bases sitting between them. The CDR3 is 14 amino acids. About this clonotype: As yet, its antigen is unknown.

Sequenced: CD8+ T cells from PBMCs. V gene TRBV7-8 combines with J gene TRBJ2-5; D is tentatively TRBD1 or TRBD2 (5 bases each). This receptor was taken from a human donor in good health. In DNA, the CDR3 is TGTGCCAGCAGGCTGGGGACGGAGCAAGAGACCCAGTACTTC. Translating gives CASRLGTEQETQYF.